The TCR beta chain under discussion was sequenced for a study of human T cells and chemical hapten exposure. Study-wide results and limits: Clustering by CDR3 similarity yielded significantly more large clusters from expanded TCRs than controls.

The CDR3 totals 14 residues. Trimming shortened V by 4 bases and J by 4 bases, and 13 bases separated the two germline ends. Germline loops: CDR1 LGHDT, CDR2 YNNKEL (reference sequence). Time point described: patch test 1, 2 weeks after DPC sensitization. Treatment defined: therapeutic diphenylcyclopropenone sensitization with weekly scalp DPC. As to this clonotype: Its specificity is unknown.

In TCRdb, the RACE reads were re-called with MiXCR into one record per CDR3 protein. The sample holds some 190,000 distinct CDR3 sequences; about 22% are singletons and the top ten take 6.7%. The TCR sequence derives from a woman aged 45-65 years with alopecia areata. Some clones in this sample may be carry-over from other donors' samples. The chain combines TRBV3-1 with TRBJ1-2, with D perhaps matching TRBD1 (6 bases). Source: whole blood, taken in connection with sensitization to the hapten diphenylcyclopropenone (DPC). CDR3 sequence reads: CASSLQGIPYGYTF. CDR3 bases: TGTGCCAGCAGCCTACAGGGTATACCCTATGGCTACACCTTC.